The clone carrying this T cell receptor beta chain showed up just once. This sample is drawn from a study of T cell changes during pregnancy in multiple sclerosis. Measured with immunoSEQ multiplex PCR; TCRdb has only the in-frame clones, and not every one. The sample records about 28,000 clones, about 91% being singletons. Sequencing used CD4+ T cells from peripheral blood mononuclear cells, obtained in the first trimester of pregnancy. This clonotype was obtained from a female donor in good health, enrolled as a control in a pregnancy study.

The chain's CDR3 is CASSRQGASGANVLTF. Written as DNA, the CDR3 is TGTGCCAGCTCCCGACAGGGGGCATCTGGGGCCAACGTCCTGACTTTC. This chain links TRBV18 with TRBJ2-6; 10 bases are shared with TRBD1. Losses at the gene ends were 6 bases for V and 1 base for J; bases not matched to a gene: 3. The length of the CDR3 is 16 residues. The germline V gene has CDR1 KGHSH and CDR2 LQKENI.